Listed here is a single T cell receptor (beta chain). The CDR3 extends over 15 amino acids. V dropped 7 bases and J dropped 6 bases, with 22 bases sitting between them. CDR1 and CDR2 (germline): MNHEY, SMNVEV (reference sequence). Profiled with immunoSEQ multiplex PCR; TCRdb holds only in-frame clones, not every one. The top ten clones hold about 9.4% of a sample with about 98,000 clones, around nine tenths of them seen once. This sample was included in a study of blood T cell repertoires in COVID-19. Background on the study: Material from acute and convalescent COVID-19 was sourced from the United States, Italy and Spain. T cells, B-cell-depleted T cells, or PBMCs provided the cDNA or gDNA that served as material.

The receptor was derived from a man aged 50 to 59 with acute or convalescent COVID-19. This chain links TRBV27 with TRBJ2-7, with D maybe TRBD1 (6 bases). Material: peripheral blood. CDR3 sequence: CASTVAIGQTFEQYF. The CDR3 nucleotides read TGTGCCAGCACCGTCGCTATCGGACAGACATTCGAGCAGTACTTC.